Listed here is a single TCR beta chain. Per the study methods: Amplifying reference gene primers gave estimates of nucleated cell counts. Assay used: immunoSEQ multiplex PCR; TCRdb lists only in-frame clones, some missing. Clone size and V and J calls were adopted from that table, with D and trimming inferred from the DNA. The sample yields some 220,000 clones, around 90% seen once. During active infection, Seattle patients enrolled and were then monitored through disease. This sample was included in a study of blood T cell repertoires in COVID-19. For the study at large: The United States, Italy and Spain were the sources of the acute and convalescent COVID-19 samples. The cDNA or gDNA used as material had been derived from T cells, B-cell-depleted T cells, or PBMCs.

This TCR was sampled from a man aged 25 to 40 with COVID-19, enrolled during active disease. Sequences were obtained from peripheral blood.

DNA of the CDR3: TGTGCCAGCAGCTCCACTAGCGGGGGGTCCTACAATGAGCAGTTCTTC. The encoded protein is CASSSTSGGSYNEQFF. The chain joins TRBV7-3 to TRBJ2-1, with 12 positions matching TRBD2. CDR1 is SGHTA and CDR2 is FQGTGA in the germline V gene. This CDR3 spans 16 amino acids. The J segment lost 1 base and the V segment lost 4 bases, leaving 2 bases of the junction unmatched.